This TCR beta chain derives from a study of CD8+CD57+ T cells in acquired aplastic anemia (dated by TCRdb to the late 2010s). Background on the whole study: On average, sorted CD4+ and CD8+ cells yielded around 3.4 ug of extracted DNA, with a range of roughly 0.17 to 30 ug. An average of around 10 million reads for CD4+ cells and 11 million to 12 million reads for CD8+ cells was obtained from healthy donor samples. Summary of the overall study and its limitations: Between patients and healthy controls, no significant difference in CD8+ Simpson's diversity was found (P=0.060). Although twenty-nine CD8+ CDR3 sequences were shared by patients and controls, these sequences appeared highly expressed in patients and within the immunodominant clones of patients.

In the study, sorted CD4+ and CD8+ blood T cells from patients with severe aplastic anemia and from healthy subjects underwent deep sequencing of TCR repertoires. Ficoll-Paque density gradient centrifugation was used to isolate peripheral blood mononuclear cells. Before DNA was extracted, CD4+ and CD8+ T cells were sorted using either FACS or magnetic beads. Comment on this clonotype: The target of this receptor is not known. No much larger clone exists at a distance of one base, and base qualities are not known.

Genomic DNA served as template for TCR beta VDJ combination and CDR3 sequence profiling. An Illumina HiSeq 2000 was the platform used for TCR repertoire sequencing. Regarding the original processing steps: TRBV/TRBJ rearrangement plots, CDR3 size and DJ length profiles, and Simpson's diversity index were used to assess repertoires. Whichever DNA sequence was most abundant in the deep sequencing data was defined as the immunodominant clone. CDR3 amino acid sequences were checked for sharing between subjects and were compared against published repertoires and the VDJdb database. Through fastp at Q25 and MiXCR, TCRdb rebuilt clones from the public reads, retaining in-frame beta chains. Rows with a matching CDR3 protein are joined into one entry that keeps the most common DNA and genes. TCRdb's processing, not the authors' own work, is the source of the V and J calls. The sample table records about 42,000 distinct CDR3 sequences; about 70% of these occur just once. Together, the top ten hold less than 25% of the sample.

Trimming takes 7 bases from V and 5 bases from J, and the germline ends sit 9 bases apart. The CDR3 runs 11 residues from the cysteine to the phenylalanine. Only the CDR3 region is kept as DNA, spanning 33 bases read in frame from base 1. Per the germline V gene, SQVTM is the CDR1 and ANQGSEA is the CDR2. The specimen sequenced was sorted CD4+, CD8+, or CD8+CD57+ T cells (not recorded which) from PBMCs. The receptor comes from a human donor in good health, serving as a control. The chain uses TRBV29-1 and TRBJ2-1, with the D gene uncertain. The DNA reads TGCAGCGGGATGACTCACAATGAGCAGTTCTTC. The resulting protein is CSGMTHNEQFF.